The rows below give T cell receptor beta chains drawn from one sample of a study of control samples from healthy donors and cancer patients. Method: immunoSEQ multiplex PCR; TCRdb's copy keeps in-frame clones and lacks some. Altogether 68,000 or so clones are present, around 80% being singletons, with the ten largest covering more than 15%. The sequenced material came from blood. These receptors were collected from a man aged 60-69 years in good health. The CDR3 runs from the conserved cysteine through the conserved F or W. A D gene is named only where the DNA matches it firmly. Clone size appears in some rows only: once, few, many, or a class for an expanded clone.

NA,TRBD2,TRBJ2-1,TRBV7-9,CASGPGLAGQVAHEQFF,TGTGCCAGCGGTCCCGGACTAGCGGGCCAGGTAGCTCATGAGCAGTTCTTC
NA,NA,TRBJ2-7,TRBV5-1,CASRLQGASDEQYF,TGCGCCAGCAGACTACAGGGTGCCTCGGACGAGCAGTACTTC
NA,NA,TRBJ2-1,TRBV11-2,CASSSRLVRNEQFF,TGTGCCAGCAGCTCTCGACTAGTACGCAATGAGCAGTTCTTC
NA,TRBD1,TRBJ2-7,TRBV18,CASSNTGGAYEQYF,TGTGCCAGTTCCAACACAGGGGGAGCCTACGAGCAGTACTTC
NA,NA,TRBJ2-7,TRBV18,CASSPNALYEQYF,TGTGCCAGCTCACCCAACGCACTCTACGAGCAGTACTTC
NA,NA,TRBJ2-1,TRBV6-1,CASSEQKGLYNEQFF,TGTGCCAGCAGTGAACAAAAGGGGCTATACAATGAGCAGTTCTTC
NA,NA,TRBJ2-2,TRBV18,CASSPETRTGELFF,TGTGCCAGCTCACCAGAAACCCGCACCGGGGAGCTGTTTTTT
medium-sized,NA,TRBJ1-2,TRBV30,CAWSVPPDTLYGYTF,TGTGCCTGGAGTGTCCCCCCCGACACGCTCTATGGCTACACCTTC
NA,NA,TRBJ2-1,TRBV5-6,CASSWRGQYNEQFF,TGTGCCAGCAGCTGGCGGGGACAGTACAATGAGCAGTTCTTC
NA,NA,TRBJ1-5,TRBV7-2,CASSLASNQPQHF,TGTGCCAGCAGCTTAGCGAGCAATCAGCCCCAGCATTTT
NA,TRBD1,TRBJ2-7,TRBV19,CASSRGQNNYEQYF,TGTGCCAGTAGTAGGGGACAGAATAACTACGAGCAGTACTTC
NA,NA,TRBJ2-3,TRBV10-2,CATDRTRADTQYF,TGCGCCACAGACAGGACCCGAGCAGATACGCAGTATTTT
NA,TRBD2,TRBJ2-3,TRBV7-9,CASSWSRGLAGFTDTQYF,TGTGCCAGCAGCTGGAGCAGGGGACTAGCGGGATTCACAGATACGCAGTATTTT
NA,TRBD2,TRBJ2-5,TRBV7-2,CASSALRLAGQETQYF,TGTGCCAGCAGCGCCTTGCGTCTAGCGGGGCAAGAGACCCAGTACTTC
NA,TRBD1,TRBJ1-4,TRBV28,CASNSGQGGNEKLFF,TGTGCCAGCAACTCGGGACAGGGCGGAAATGAAAAACTGTTTTTT
NA,NA,TRBJ1-5,TRBV6-2/TRBV6-3,CASSLRGGNQPQHF,TGTGCCAGCAGTTTGCGGGGAGGGAATCAGCCCCAGCATTTT
NA,TRBD1,TRBJ1-5,TRBV12-3/TRBV12-4,CASSLEGAQPQHF,TGTGCCAGCAGTTTAGAGGGGGCCCAGCCCCAGCATTTT
NA,NA,TRBJ2-1,TRBV4-3,CASSQENRERQFF,TGCGCCAGCAGCCAAGAGAACCGGGAGAGGCAGTTCTTC
NA,NA,TRBJ2-7,TRBV5-6,CASSTGGYPYEQYF,TGTGCCAGCAGTACTGGGGGGTACCCCTACGAGCAGTACTTC
NA,NA,TRBJ1-6,TRBV30,CAWSRRTGKSRPYNSPLHF,TGTGCCTGGAGCAGGCGAACAGGGAAAAGCCGCCCCTATAATTCACCCCTCCACTTT
NA,TRBD2,TRBJ2-3,TRBV9,CASSRLRAGDGDTQYF,TGTGCCAGCAGCCGTCTCAGGGCGGGAGATGGAGATACGCAGTATTTT
NA,NA,TRBJ1-2,TRBV4-3,CASSQDLGGSYGYTF,TGCGCCAGCAGCCAAGATCTGGGGGGCAGCTATGGCTACACCTTC
once,TRBD1,TRBJ1-2,TRBV27,CASSSGTGGVGYGYTF,TGTGCCAGCAGTTCCGGGACAGGGGGTGTCGGCTATGGCTACACCTTC
NA,TRBD1,TRBJ2-1,TRBV7-2,CASSLGPRQGIDEQFF,TGTGCCAGCAGCTTAGGTCCGCGACAGGGTATCGATGAGCAGTTCTTC
NA,NA,TRBJ2-7,TRBV7-9,CASSLGSGHYEQYF,TGTGCCAGCAGCTTAGGCAGTGGCCACTACGAGCAGTACTTC
NA,TRBD1,TRBJ1-1,TRBV19,CASSSPGQVNTEAFF,TGTGCCAGTAGTAGCCCGGGACAGGTGAACACTGAAGCTTTCTTT
NA,NA,TRBJ1-2,TRBV5-1,CASSLEGSRYGYTF,TGCGCCAGCAGCTTGGAGGGATCCCGCTATGGCTACACCTTC